This TCR beta chain is from a study of blood T cells in healthy people across ages (dated by TCRdb to between 2015 and 2017). Context from the whole study: In model experiments, roughly one uniquely barcoded TCR beta cDNA molecule per two T cells was captured by template switching. The donors were split into four age groups: young (average approximately 16 years), middle-aged (nearly 40), aged (approximately 60) and long-lived (about 82). Using deep sequencing normalized with unique cDNA molecular identifiers, the study measured how TCR beta repertoire diversity changes with age. The study analyzed two additional independent replicas of 1 million unique cDNA reads from the same blood draw for two donors, one aged 18 to 29 and one aged 80 or older. To avoid experimental bias, donors of different ages were randomly spread across the sequencing lanes. Overall results and qualifications from the work: The CMV infection status of donors was not known, potentially confounding age-related changes in expanded clonotypes. Estimates of total diversity based on one million sequenced T cells were regarded as lower bounds and as underestimates. There was a strong correlation between observed TCR beta diversity and the percentage of naive T cells measured by flow cytometry. Conclusive comparison of naive and antigen-experienced compartments was prevented by the profiling of bulk unsorted PBMCs. As age increased, observed TCR beta diversity per million T cells dropped in a roughly linear way, and a significant reduction was already evident by age roughly 36. Compared with the aged group, the long-lived group had more naive CD4+ T cells, fewer expanded clones and increased TCR diversity, a pattern suggesting age selection.

The library relied on 5' RACE. Sequencing instrument: Illumina HiSeq 2500. A second PCR of about 6 to 11 cycles was performed with a sample-barcoded 5' primer and a J-beta primer mix. Each TCR beta cDNA molecule received a unique molecular identifier from a template-switch 5' adaptor carrying 12 random nucleotides. Each sample yielded at least 2.5 million CDR3-containing paired-end reads. First-strand cDNA synthesis was performed from all RNA using the Mint cDNA synthesis kit, with priming by a TRBC-specific oligonucleotide. Following uracil-DNA glycosylase treatment, a first 18-cycle PCR with universal primers M1SS and BC2_uni_R was performed on all cDNA. Under the source paper's analysis protocol: Each sample was normalized by randomly selecting 1 million high-quality reads, each carrying a distinct molecular identifier. Reads with shared molecular identifiers were discarded instead of being binned into consensus sequences. CDR3 identification, clonotype clustering and error correction used MiTCR with a Q25 quality threshold and the strictest error-elimination algorithm. Lower-bound total TCR beta diversity was estimated with a nonparametric unseen species model using Euler transformation. TCRdb cleaned the public reads at Q25 with fastp, built clones with MiXCR and kept in-frame beta chains. CDR3 protein sequences are deduplicated, and each keeps its most common genes and DNA. These V and J calls originate from TCRdb's pipeline instead of the authors' own analysis. The table for this sample lists 1.5 million to 2 million distinct CDR3 sequences; less than 50% of them were counted only once. Together, the top ten hold over 2% of the sample.

For this clonotype: It lacks a known antigen. The record has no base qualities; no much larger clone is one base away.

The 39 donors, aged roughly 6 to 100 years, were systemically healthy Caucasian individuals from Russia. About 9.1 milliliters of peripheral blood were collected from each donor into EDTA-treated Vacutainer tubes. PBMCs were isolated by Ficoll-Paque density-gradient centrifugation, with at least 6 million obtained per sample. Trizol reagent was used to extract total RNA from PBMCs, with at least 5 micrograms per sample. For every donor, flow cytometry on a PBMC aliquot measured the percentage of naive CD45RAhigh/CD27high T cells. Trimming costs V 6 bases and J 2 bases, and their ends lie 17 bases apart. CDR1 DFQATT and CDR2 SNEGSKA are derived from the germline V gene (reference sequence). Including the terminal cysteine and phenylalanine, the CDR3 comprises 15 residues. Kept here is only the CDR3 DNA, which spans 45 bases and is read in frame from base 1.

The receptor chain draws on TRBV20-1 and TRBJ2-4; TRBD2 might be the D gene, on 6 matching bases. This TCR was sampled from a middle-aged woman in good health. The sample comprised blood. The DNA sequence is as follows: TGCAGTGCCCATTCGGGGGACTCGACCAAAAACATTCAGTACTTC. It is translated as CSAHSGDSTKNIQYF.